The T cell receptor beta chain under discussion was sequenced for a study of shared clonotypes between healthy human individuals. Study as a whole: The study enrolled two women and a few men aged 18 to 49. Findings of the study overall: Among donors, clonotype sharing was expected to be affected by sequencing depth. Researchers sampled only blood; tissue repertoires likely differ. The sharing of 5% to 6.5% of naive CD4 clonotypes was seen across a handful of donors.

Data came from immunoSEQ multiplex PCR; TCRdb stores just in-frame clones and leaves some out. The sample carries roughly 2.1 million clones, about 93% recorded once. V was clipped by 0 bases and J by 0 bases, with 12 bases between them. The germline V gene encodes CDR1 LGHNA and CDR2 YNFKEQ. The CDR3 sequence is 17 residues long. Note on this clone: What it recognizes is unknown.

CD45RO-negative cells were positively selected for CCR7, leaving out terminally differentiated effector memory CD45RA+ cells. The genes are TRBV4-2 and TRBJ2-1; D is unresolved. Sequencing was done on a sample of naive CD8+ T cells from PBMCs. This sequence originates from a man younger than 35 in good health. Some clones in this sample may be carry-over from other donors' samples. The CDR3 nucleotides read TGTGCCAGCAGCCAAGATACGCGGCGGTCCTCCTACAATGAGCAGTTCTTC. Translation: CASSQDTRRSSYNEQFF.